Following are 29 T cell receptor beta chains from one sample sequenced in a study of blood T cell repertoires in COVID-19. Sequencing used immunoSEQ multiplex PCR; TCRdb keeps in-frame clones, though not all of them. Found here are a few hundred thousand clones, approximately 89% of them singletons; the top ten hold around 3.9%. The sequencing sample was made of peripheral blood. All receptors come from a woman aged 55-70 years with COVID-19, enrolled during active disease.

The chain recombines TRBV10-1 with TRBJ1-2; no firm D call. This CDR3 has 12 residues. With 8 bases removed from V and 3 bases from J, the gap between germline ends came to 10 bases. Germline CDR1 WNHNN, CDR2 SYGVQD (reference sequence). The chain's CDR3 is CASPSRDYGYTF. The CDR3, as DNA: TGCGCCAGCCCCAGCCGGGACTATGGCTACACCTTC.

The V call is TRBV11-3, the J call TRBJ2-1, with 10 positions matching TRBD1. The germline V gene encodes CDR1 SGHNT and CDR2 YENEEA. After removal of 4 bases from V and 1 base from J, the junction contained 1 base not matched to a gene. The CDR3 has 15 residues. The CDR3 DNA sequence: TGTGCCAGCAGCTCGGACAGGGGGTCCTACAATGAGCAGTTCTTC. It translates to CASSSDRGSYNEQFF.

The CDR3 DNA is TGTGCCAGCAGTCCACGGACAGTAGTAATGAACACTGAAGCTTTCTTT. Its protein is CASSPRTVVMNTEAFF. The chain employs TRBV27 and TRBJ1-1; weak D call: TRBD1 (6 bases). V was pared by 5 bases and J by 0 bases, with 16 bases between. CDR3 length equals 16 residues. CDR1 and CDR2 from the germline V gene are MNHEY and SMNVEV (reference sequence).

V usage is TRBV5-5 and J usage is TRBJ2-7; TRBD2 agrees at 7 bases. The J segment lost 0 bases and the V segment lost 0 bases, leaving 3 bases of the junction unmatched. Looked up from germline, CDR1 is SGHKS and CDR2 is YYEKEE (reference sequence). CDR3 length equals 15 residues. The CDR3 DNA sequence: TGTGCCAGCAGCTTGGCCGGGACTACCTCCTACGAGCAGTACTTC. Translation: CASSLAGTTSYEQYF.

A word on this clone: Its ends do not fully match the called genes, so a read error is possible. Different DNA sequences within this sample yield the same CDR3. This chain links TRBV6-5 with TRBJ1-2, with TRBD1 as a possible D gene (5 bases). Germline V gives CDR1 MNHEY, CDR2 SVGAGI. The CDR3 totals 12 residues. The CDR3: CASRTGGYGYTF. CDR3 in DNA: TGTGCTAGCAGGACGGGGGGATATGGCTACACCTTC.

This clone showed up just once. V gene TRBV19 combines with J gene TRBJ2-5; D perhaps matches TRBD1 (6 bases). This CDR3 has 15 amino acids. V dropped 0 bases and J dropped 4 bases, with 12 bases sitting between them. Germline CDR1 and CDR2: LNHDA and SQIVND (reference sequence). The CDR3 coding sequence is TGTGCCAGTAGTATAGATCCGCAGGGGAGAGAGACCCAGTACTTC. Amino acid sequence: CASSIDPQGRETQYF.

CDR3 nucleotides: TGTGCCAGCACTCTTACCCCAGGCAACTCTCCGAGAAACACCATATATTTT. Translated: CASTLTPGNSPRNTIYF. The chain carries TRBV28 and TRBJ1-3; no clear D gene. The CDR3 extends over 17 amino acids. Trimming cost V 7 bases and J 5 bases, with 24 bases left between them. CDR1 is MDHEN and CDR2 is SYDVKM in the germline V gene.

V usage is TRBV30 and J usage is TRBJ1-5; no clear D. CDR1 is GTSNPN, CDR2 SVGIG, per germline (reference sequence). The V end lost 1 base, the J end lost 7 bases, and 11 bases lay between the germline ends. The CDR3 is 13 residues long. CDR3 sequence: CAWSGGGSQPQHF. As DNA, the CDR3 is TGTGCCTGGAGTGGGGGAGGGTCGCAGCCCCAGCATTTT.

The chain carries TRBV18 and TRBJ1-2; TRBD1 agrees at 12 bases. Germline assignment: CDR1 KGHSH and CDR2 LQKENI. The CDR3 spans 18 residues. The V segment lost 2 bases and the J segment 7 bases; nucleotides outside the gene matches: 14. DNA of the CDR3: TGTGCCAGCTCACCATCTATTTCCGGGACAGGGGGCTCTCCTGGCTACACCTTC. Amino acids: CASSPSISGTGGSPGYTF.

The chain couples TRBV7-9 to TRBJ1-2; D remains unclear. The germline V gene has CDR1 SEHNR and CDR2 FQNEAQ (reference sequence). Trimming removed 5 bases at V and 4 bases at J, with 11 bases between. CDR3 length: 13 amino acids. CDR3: CASSPYEGYGYTF. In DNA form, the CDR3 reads TGTGCCAGCAGCCCCTATGAGGGCTATGGCTACACCTTC. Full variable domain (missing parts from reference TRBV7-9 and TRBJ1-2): DTGVSQNPRHKITKRGQNVTFRCDPISEHNRLYWYRQTLGQGPEFLTYFQNEAQLEKSRLLSDRFSAERPKGSFSTLEIQRTEQGDSAMYLCASSPYEGYGYTFGSGTRLTVV.

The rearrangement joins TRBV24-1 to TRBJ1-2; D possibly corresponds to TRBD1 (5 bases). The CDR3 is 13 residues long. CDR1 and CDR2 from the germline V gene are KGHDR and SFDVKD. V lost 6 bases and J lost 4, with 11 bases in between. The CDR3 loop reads CATSPRVGYGYTF. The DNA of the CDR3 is TGTGCCACCAGTCCCAGGGTGGGCTATGGCTACACCTTC.

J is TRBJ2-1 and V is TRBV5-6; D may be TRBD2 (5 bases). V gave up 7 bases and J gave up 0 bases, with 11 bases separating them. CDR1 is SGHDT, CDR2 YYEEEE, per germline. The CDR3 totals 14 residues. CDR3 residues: CASLKRGSYNEQFF. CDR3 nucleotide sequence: TGTGCCAGCCTTAAACGGGGCTCCTACAATGAGCAGTTCTTC. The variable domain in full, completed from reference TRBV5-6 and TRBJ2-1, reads DAGVTQSPTHLIKTRGQQVTLRCSPKSGHDTVSWYQQALGQGPQFIFQYYEEEERQRGNFPDRFSGHQFPNYSSELNVNALLLGDSALYLCASLKRGSYNEQFFGPGTRLTVL.

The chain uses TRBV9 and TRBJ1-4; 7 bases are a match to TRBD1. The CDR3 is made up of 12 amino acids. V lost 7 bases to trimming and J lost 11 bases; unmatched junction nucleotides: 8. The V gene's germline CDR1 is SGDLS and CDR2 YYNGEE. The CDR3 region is CASEGAAGKLFF. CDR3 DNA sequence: TGTGCCAGCGAGGGGGCCGCTGGGAAACTGTTTTTT. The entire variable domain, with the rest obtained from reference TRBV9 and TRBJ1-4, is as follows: DSGVTQTPKHLITATGQRVTLRCSPRSGDLSVYWYQQSLDQGLQFLIQYYNGEERAKGNILERFSAQQFPDLHSELNLSSLELGDSALYFCASEGAAGKLFFGSGTQLSVL.

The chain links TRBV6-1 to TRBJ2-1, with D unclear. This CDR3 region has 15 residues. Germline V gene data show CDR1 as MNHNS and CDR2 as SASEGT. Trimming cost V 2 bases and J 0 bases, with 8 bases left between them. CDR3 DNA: TGTGCCAGCAGTGAATGGGCCAACTCCTACAATGAGCAGTTCTTC. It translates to CASSEWANSYNEQFF.

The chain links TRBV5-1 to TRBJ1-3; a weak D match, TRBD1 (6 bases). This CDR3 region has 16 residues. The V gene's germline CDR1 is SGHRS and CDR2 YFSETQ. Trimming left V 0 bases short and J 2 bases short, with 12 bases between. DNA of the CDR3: TGCGCCAGCAGCTTGGATACAGGGTTGACTGGAAACACCATATATTTT. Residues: CASSLDTGLTGNTIYF.

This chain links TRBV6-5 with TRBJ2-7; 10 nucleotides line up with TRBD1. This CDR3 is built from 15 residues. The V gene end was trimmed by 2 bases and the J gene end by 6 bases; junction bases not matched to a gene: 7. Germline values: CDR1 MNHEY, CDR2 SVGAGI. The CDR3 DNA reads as TGTGCCAGCAGTTACGCAGGACAGGGGGAAGTCGAGCAGTACTTC. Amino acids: CASSYAGQGEVEQYF.

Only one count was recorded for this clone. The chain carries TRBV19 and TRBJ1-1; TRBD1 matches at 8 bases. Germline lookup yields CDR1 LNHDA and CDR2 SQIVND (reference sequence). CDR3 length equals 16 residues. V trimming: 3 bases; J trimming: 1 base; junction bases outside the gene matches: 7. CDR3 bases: TGTGCCAGTAGTATTCCTCCCGGGACAGGGAACACTGAAGCTTTCTTT. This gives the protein CASSIPPGTGNTEAFF. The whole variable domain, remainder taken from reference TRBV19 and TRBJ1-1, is DGGITQSPKYLFRKEGQNVTLSCEQNLNHDAMYWYRQDPGQGLRLIYYSQIVNDFQKGDIAEGYSVSREKKESFPLTVTSAQKNPTAFYLCASSIPPGTGNTEAFFGQGTRLTVV.

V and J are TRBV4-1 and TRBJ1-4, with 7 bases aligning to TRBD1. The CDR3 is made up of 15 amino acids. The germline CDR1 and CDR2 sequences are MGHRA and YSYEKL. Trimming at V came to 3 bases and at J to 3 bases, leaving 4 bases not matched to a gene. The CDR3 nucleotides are TGCGCCAGCAGCCAGACCGGGACAGCTAATGAAAAACTGTTTTTT. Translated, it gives CASSQTGTANEKLFF.

CDR3 DNA: TGCAGCGTCACAACAGCAGCCTACGAGCAGTACTTC. This translates into CSVTTAAYEQYF. The V and J genes are TRBV29-1 and TRBJ2-7; D gene unclear. Germline CDR1 and CDR2: SQVTM and ANQGSEA. The CDR3 is 12 residues long. V was shortened by 6 bases and J by 2 bases, with 11 bases between the two germline ends.

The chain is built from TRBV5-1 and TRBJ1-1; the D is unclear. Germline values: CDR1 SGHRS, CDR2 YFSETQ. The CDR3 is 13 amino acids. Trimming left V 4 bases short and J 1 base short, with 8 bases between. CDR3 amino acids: CASSRTENTEAFF. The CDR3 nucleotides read TGCGCCAGCAGCCGCACAGAGAACACTGAAGCTTTCTTT.

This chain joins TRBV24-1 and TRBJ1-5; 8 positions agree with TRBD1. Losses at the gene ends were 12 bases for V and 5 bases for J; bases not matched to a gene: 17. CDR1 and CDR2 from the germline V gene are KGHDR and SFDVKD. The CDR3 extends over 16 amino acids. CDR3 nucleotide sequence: TGTGCCCTCTCACCCTCAGGACAGGGCGATCATCAGCCCCAGCATTTT. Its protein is CALSPSGQGDHQPQHF.

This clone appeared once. DNA of the CDR3: TGTGCCAGCAGCTTAAGGGGACAGGGCTCTGGGGCCAACGTCCTGACTTTC. It translates to CASSLRGQGSGANVLTF. This chain uses TRBV7-3 with TRBJ2-6, with 9 nucleotides matching TRBD1. The V gene's germline CDR1 is SGHTA and CDR2 FQGTGA. J lost 0 bases, V lost 1 base, and 1 base had no gene match. The CDR3 consists of 17 residues.

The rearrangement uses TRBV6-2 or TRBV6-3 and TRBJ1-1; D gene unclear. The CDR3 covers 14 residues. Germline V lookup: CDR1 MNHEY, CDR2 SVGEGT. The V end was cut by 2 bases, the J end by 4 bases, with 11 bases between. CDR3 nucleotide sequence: TGTGCCAGCAGTTACGACGGGAGAAGCACTGAAGCTTTCTTT. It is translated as CASSYDGRSTEAFF.

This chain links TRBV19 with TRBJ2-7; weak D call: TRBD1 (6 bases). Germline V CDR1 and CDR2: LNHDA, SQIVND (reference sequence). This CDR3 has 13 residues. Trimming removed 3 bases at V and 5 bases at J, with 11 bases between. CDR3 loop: CASSISRGNEQYF. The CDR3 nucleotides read TGTGCCAGTAGTATCTCCAGGGGTAACGAGCAGTACTTC.

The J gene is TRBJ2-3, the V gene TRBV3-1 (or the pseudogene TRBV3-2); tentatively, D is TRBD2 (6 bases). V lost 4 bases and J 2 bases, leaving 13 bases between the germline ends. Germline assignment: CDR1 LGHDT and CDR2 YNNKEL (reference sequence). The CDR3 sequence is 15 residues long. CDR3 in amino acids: CASSPWRGVTDTQYF. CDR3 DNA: TGTGCCAGCAGCCCCTGGCGGGGAGTCACAGATACGCAGTATTTT.

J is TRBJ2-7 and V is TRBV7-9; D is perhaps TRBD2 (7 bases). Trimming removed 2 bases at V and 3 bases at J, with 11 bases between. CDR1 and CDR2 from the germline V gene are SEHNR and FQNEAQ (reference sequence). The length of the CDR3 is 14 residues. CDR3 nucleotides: TGTGCCAGCAGCTTACGGGGGGCCTTCTACGAGCAGTACTTC. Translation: CASSLRGAFYEQYF.

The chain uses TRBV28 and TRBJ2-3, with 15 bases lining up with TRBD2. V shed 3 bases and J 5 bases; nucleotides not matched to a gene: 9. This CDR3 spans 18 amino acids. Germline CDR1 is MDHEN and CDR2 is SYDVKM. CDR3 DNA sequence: TGTGCCAGCAGTTTCCCAGGACTAGCGGGGGGGAACGTAGATACGCAGTATTTT. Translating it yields CASSFPGLAGGNVDTQYF. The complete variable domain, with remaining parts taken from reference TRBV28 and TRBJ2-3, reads DVKVTQSSRYLVKRTGEKVFLECVQDMDHENMFWYRQDPGLGLRLIYFSYDVKMKEKGDIPEGYSVSREKKERFSLILESASTNQTSMYLCASSFPGLAGGNVDTQYFGPGTRLTVL.

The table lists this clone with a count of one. Here the CDR3 reads CASSVSQGTEAFF. The CDR3 DNA reads as TGTGCCAGCAGCGTATCCCAGGGGACTGAAGCTTTCTTT. V is TRBV11-3 and J is TRBJ1-1, with TRBD1 as a possible D gene (6 bases). In germline, CDR1 is SGHNT, CDR2 YENEEA. V dropped 5 bases and J dropped 5 bases, with 12 bases sitting between them. CDR3 length: 13 residues.

As DNA, the CDR3 is TGCGCCAGCACAATCGGGGGGCAGGCTGAAGCTTTCTTT. This codes for CASTIGGQAEAFF. V usage is TRBV4-1 and J usage is TRBJ1-1, with a possible D match to TRBD1 (6 bases). This CDR3 is 13 amino acids long. Trimming took off 7 bases at V and 6 bases at J, with 15 bases between the two ends. Per the germline V gene, CDR1 is MGHRA and CDR2 is YSYEKL.